The 20 T cell receptor beta chains below come from one sample, sequenced in a study of T cells in Graves' hyperthyroidism and ophthalmopathy. Amplified TCR beta CDR3 regions derived from RNA transcripts. When the TCR CDR3 underwent first-round RT-PCR, the HTBI primer set was used. TCRdb reprocessed the multiplex PCR reads via MiXCR and lists one record per CDR3 protein. The sample lists 500,000 or so distinct CDR3 sequences, roughly 16% occurring once. Sequencing was performed on blood. These receptors originate from a woman in her thirties with Graves' ophthalmopathy.

In its sample, this clonotype was seen many times. This chain uses TRBV20-1 with TRBJ2-5, with a tentative D call TRBD1 (5 bases). The CDR3 is 15 amino acids. Germline V gene sequence: CDR1 DFQATT, CDR2 SNEGSKA (reference sequence). V lost 4 bases to trimming and J lost 6 bases, with 21 bases between them. The CDR3 is CSATYVTEPKKTQYF. The CDR3 coding sequence is TGCAGTGCTACCTACGTGACAGAGCCCAAAAAGACCCAGTACTTC.

The chain combines TRBV24-1 with TRBJ2-5; 8 bases agree with TRBD2. Germline CDR1 reads KGHDR; CDR2 reads SFDVKD. J lost 4 bases, V lost 2 bases, and 2 bases had no gene match. The CDR3 is 14 residues long. The CDR3 protein is CATSDSAGAETQYF. The CDR3 DNA reads as TGTGCCACCAGTGATTCAGCGGGAGCAGAGACCCAGTACTTC.

This clonotype was picked up many times. The rearrangement links TRBV28 to TRBJ1-1; D possibly corresponds to TRBD1 (5 bases). In germline, CDR1 is MDHEN, CDR2 SYDVKM. V dropped 4 bases and J dropped 1 base, with 7 bases sitting between them. CDR3 size: 13 residues. CDR3 protein: CASSSGGNTEAFF. As DNA, the CDR3 is TGTGCCAGCAGTTCCGGGGGGAACACTGAAGCTTTCTTT.

This clonotype has ten or more counts. The chain employs TRBV27 and TRBJ2-3, with 8 bases fitting TRBD2. Per the germline V gene, CDR1 is MNHEY and CDR2 is SMNVEV (reference sequence). The CDR3 covers 17 residues. Unmatched junction bases numbered 10, after V lost 5 bases and J lost 0 bases. As DNA, the CDR3 is TGTGCCAGCAGTCCCTTGGGACTAGGGGCTAGCACAGATACGCAGTATTTT. Protein product: CASSPLGLGASTDTQYF.

This clonotype has just a few counts. The V and J genes are TRBV14 and TRBJ2-6, with 14 bases identical to TRBD2. The germline gives CDR1 SGHDN, CDR2 FVKESK. The ends lost 4 bases at V and 3 bases at J; junction bases unmatched: 5. There are 18 residues in the CDR3. The CDR3 region has the DNA TGTGCCAGCAGCCGACTAGCGGGAGGGCCAGATGGGGCCAACGTCCTGACTTTC. This translates into CASSRLAGGPDGANVLTF.

This clonotype was seen only a few times. The genes are TRBV6-8 and TRBJ1-2; D unclear. The CDR3 covers 15 residues. Germline assignment: CDR1 MNHGY and CDR2 SAAAGT. The ends were cut back, 0 bases at V and 6 bases at J, with 14 bases in the middle. In DNA form, the CDR3 reads TGTGCCAGCAGTTACTCGATTCCGTTGGGGAATGGCTACACCTTC. Translation gives CASSYSIPLGNGYTF.

This clonotype was recorded a few times. The chain carries TRBV2 and TRBJ1-2; perhaps TRBD1 as D (6 bases). CDR3 length equals 12 residues. Per the germline V gene, CDR1 is SNHLY and CDR2 is FYNNEI. Deletions cut 6 bases from V and 12 bases from J, with 17 bases between. CDR3 sequence: CASRGQSGFNTF. CDR3 sequence (DNA): TGTGCCAGCAGAGGACAGAGTGGGTTCAACACCTTC.

This clonotype was detected only a few times. The chain links TRBV24-1 to TRBJ2-2, with 13 bases matching TRBD2. The CDR3 is 16 amino acids. J gave up 0 bases and V 7 bases, and 1 base lay outside the gene matches. Germline V gene data show CDR1 as KGHDR and CDR2 as SFDVKD. CDR3 protein: CATSGTSGTNTGELFF. The DNA for the CDR3 is TGTGCCACCAGCGGGACTAGCGGGACGAACACCGGGGAGCTGTTTTTT.

This clonotype was seen more than once but under ten times. The rearrangement uses TRBV7-2 and TRBJ1-3; D may be TRBD1 (6 bases). Trimming took 1 base from V and 7 from J, leaving 11 bases between them. CDR1 SGHTA and CDR2 FQGNSA come from the germline V gene. This CDR3 region has 14 residues. The CDR3, as DNA: TGTGCCAGCAGCTTAGTAGTAGGGGGTAACACCATATATTTT. It specifies CASSLVVGGNTIYF. The whole variable domain, remainder taken from reference TRBV7-2 and TRBJ1-3, is GAGVSQSPSNKVTEKGKDVELRCDPISGHTALYWYRQSLGQGLEFLIYFQGNSAPDKSGLPSDRFSAERTGGSVSTLTIQRTQQEDSAVYLCASSLVVGGNTIYFGEGSWLTVV.

This clonotype was seen ten or more times. This chain links TRBV5-1 with TRBJ2-7; 8 bases match TRBD2. After removal of 4 bases from V and 6 bases from J, the junction contained 12 bases not matched to a gene. In germline, CDR1 is SGHRS, CDR2 YFSETQ. The CDR3 runs 15 residues. The CDR3, as DNA: TGCGCCAGCAGCCTTTACACGGGAGGGACGTCCGAGCAGTACTTC. Amino acid sequence: CASSLYTGGTSEQYF.

The genes are TRBV19 and TRBJ2-3; 7 bases map to TRBD2. Germline V gene lookup returns CDR1 LNHDA and CDR2 SQIVND (reference sequence). V shed 2 bases, J shed 1 base, and the junction held 3 bases outside the gene matches. CDR3 length equals 15 residues. DNA of the CDR3: TGTGCCAGTAGTATAATTACTAGCGGCACAGATACGCAGTATTTT. It yields the protein CASSIITSGTDTQYF.

This clonotype appeared a few times. The rearrangement joins TRBV3-1 to TRBJ2-2; D is perhaps TRBD2 (6 bases). The CDR3 is made up of 15 amino acids. V was shortened by 5 bases and J by 0 bases, with 10 bases between the two germline ends. In germline, CDR1 is LGHDT, CDR2 YNNKEL (reference sequence). The CDR3 here is CASSDGSPNTGELFF. The CDR3 nucleotides read TGTGCCAGCAGCGACGGGAGCCCGAACACCGGGGAGCTGTTTTTT.

This clonotype was detected only a few times. The rearrangement links TRBV4-3 to TRBJ2-5; 7 nucleotides align to TRBD2. The germline V gene encodes CDR1 LGHNA and CDR2 YSLEER. The CDR3 sequence is 16 residues long. The V segment lost 1 base and the J segment 2 bases; nucleotides outside the gene matches: 7. The CDR3 reads CASSQGSSGRQETQYF. The CDR3 nucleotides read TGCGCCAGCAGCCAAGGATCTAGCGGACGACAAGAGACCCAGTACTTC.

This chain uses TRBV28 with TRBJ2-1; D not resolved. The CDR3 consists of 13 residues. CDR1 is MDHEN and CDR2 is SYDVKM in the germline V gene. Trimming pared 2 bases from V and 4 bases from J, leaving 6 bases between. In DNA, the CDR3 is TGTGCCAGCAGTTTAATGTCGTACAATGAGCAGTTCTTC. Encoded protein: CASSLMSYNEQFF.

This clonotype was seen a few times. The V gene is TRBV6-1, the J gene TRBJ1-1, with a weak D call TRBD1 (6 bases). Per the germline V gene, CDR1 is MNHNS and CDR2 is SASEGT. The CDR3 spans 14 residues. V dropped 6 bases and J dropped 4 bases, with 15 bases sitting between them. The CDR3 sequence: CASRPSGASTEAFF. CDR3 bases: TGTGCCAGCAGGCCCTCGGGGGCTAGCACTGAAGCTTTCTTT.

Many counts were recorded for this clonotype. The CDR3 DNA follows: TGTGCCAGCAGCTTAGAGGCCGGTCAGCTTGTAGCCCAGTACTTC. It is translated as CASSLEAGQLVAQYF. This chain links TRBV11-2 with TRBJ2-5; D is uncertain. The length of the CDR3 is 15 residues. Germline CDR1 reads SGHAT; CDR2 reads FQNNGV. V gave up 0 bases and J gave up 9 bases, with 17 bases separating them. Using reference TRBV11-2 and TRBJ2-5 for the parts outside the CDR3, the full variable domain is EAGVAQSPRYKIIEKRQSVAFWCNPISGHATLYWYQQILGQGPKLLIQFQNNGVVDDSQLPKDRFSAERLKGVDSTLKIQPAKLEDSAVYLCASSLEAGQLVAQYFGPGTRLLVL.

This clonotype was seen many times. V gene TRBV7-2 combines with J gene TRBJ2-7; TRBD2 matches 11 bases. The CDR3 loop spans 16 amino acids. The V gene's germline CDR1 is SGHTA and CDR2 FQGNSA. V dropped 5 bases and J dropped 0; count of bases not matched to a gene: 6. CDR3 region: CASSVSSGGYSYEQYF. The DNA of the CDR3 is TGTGCCAGCAGCGTATCTAGCGGGGGGTACTCCTACGAGCAGTACTTC.

The chain has TRBV4-3 and TRBJ2-2; weak D call: TRBD2 (5 bases). V was cut by 0 bases and J by 5 bases, with 19 bases left in between. The CDR3 has 18 residues. Per germline, CDR1 LGHNA and CDR2 YSLEER. CDR3 residues: CASSQDLPLVSETGELFF. The CDR3 DNA is TGCGCCAGCAGCCAAGATCTTCCACTCGTTAGCGAGACCGGGGAGCTGTTTTTT.

Many counts were recorded for this clonotype. DNA of the CDR3: TGTGCCAGCTCTCTGACTAGCGGGGAAGAGACCCAGTACTTC. It yields the protein CASSLTSGEETQYF. This chain connects TRBV18 to TRBJ2-5; 11 bases are shared with TRBD2. J gave up 3 bases and V 6 bases, and 3 bases lay outside the gene matches. Germline V gives CDR1 KGHSH, CDR2 LQKENI. This CDR3 region has 14 residues.

This clonotype has a count of ten or more. The V call is TRBV11-3, the J call TRBJ2-3, with 9 bases aligning to TRBD1. The CDR3 runs to 16 residues. The germline CDR1 and CDR2 sequences are SGHNT and YENEEA. Trimming at V came to 5 bases and at J to 2 bases, leaving 8 bases not matched to a gene. The DNA of the CDR3 is TGTGCCAGCAGCATCCCGGGACAGGGAACCACAGATACGCAGTATTTT. Encoded protein: CASSIPGQGTTDTQYF.